The rows below give T cell receptor beta chains drawn from one sample of a study of T cell repertoires in cytomegalovirus infection. Using its own MiXCR run on the reads, TCRdb lists one record per CDR3 protein. The sample lists roughly 500,000 distinct CDR3 sequences; approximately 17% were seen once. Sequences were obtained from CD8+ T cells from PBMCs. The receptors come from a human donor in good health (CMV status not recorded). Some clones in this sample may be carry-over from other donors' samples. Both conserved end residues are part of each CDR3. Each record gives: CDR3 DNA, CDR3 protein, CDR3 length, J gene, clone size, D gene, V gene. D genes are given only for firm matches. Only part of the rows carry a size: once, few, many, or a class if the clone is expanded.

CDR3 DNA: TGTGCCACCCCCAGAGGGACAGTATCCTCCGGGGAGCTGTTTTTT
CDR3 protein: CATPRGTVSSGELFF
CDR3 length: 15
J gene: TRBJ2-2
clone size: -
D gene: TRBD1
V gene: TRBV15

CDR3 DNA: TGTGCCAGCAGCTTAGGGAACCGTGCGGTTGAGCAGTTCTTC
CDR3 protein: CASSLGNRAVEQFF
CDR3 length: 14
J gene: TRBJ2-1
clone size: -
D gene: -
V gene: TRBV11-2

CDR3 DNA: TGTGCCAACACCACCACAAGGAACACTGTAGCTTTCTTT
CDR3 protein: CANTTTRNTVAFF
CDR3 length: 13
J gene: TRBJ1-1
clone size: -
D gene: -
V gene: TRBV7-2

CDR3 DNA: TGTGCCAGTAGTATTGGTTTTGGGACAGGGTACGAGCAGTACTTC
CDR3 protein: CASSIGFGTGYEQYF
CDR3 length: 15
J gene: TRBJ2-7
clone size: -
D gene: TRBD1
V gene: TRBV19

CDR3 DNA: TGTGCTAGTGGTTTGGACCTTTCACTAGCGAACACCGGGGAGCTGTTTTTT
CDR3 protein: CASGLDLSLANTGELFF
CDR3 length: 17
J gene: TRBJ2-2
clone size: -
D gene: -
V gene: TRBV12-5

CDR3 DNA: TGCGCCAGCAGCCAAGTTAAAAACGTTGAGCAGTTCTTC
CDR3 protein: CASSQVKNVEQFF
CDR3 length: 13
J gene: TRBJ2-1
clone size: many
D gene: -
V gene: TRBV4-1

CDR3 DNA: TGTGCCAGCAGCTATTACTTGGGACCAGCAAATGAGCAGTTCTTC
CDR3 protein: CASSYYLGPANEQFF
CDR3 length: 15
J gene: TRBJ2-1
clone size: many
D gene: -
V gene: TRBV7-3

CDR3 DNA: TGTGCCAGCAGTCGAGACAGGTCGGGCTCCTACAATGAGCAGTTCTTC
CDR3 protein: CASSRDRSGSYNEQFF
CDR3 length: 16
J gene: TRBJ2-1
clone size: few
D gene: -
V gene: TRBV27

CDR3 DNA: TGTGCCAGCAGTTACTTCGGGCTCGGGGGCAGGGGAAACACTGAAGCTTTCTTT
CDR3 protein: CASSYFGLGGRGNTEAFF
CDR3 length: 18
J gene: TRBJ1-1
clone size: -
D gene: -
V gene: TRBV6-5

CDR3 DNA: TGCAGCGTCGCCACTAGCGGTCTGGCCTACGAGCAGTACTTC
CDR3 protein: CSVATSGLAYEQYF
CDR3 length: 14
J gene: TRBJ2-7
clone size: -
D gene: TRBD2
V gene: TRBV29-1

CDR3 DNA: TGTGCCAGCAGTGAAGCGGATAGGGTAGACTTCACAGATACGCAGTATTTT
CDR3 protein: CASSEADRVDFTDTQYF
CDR3 length: 17
J gene: TRBJ2-3
clone size: many
D gene: -
V gene: TRBV6-1

CDR3 DNA: TGTGCCAGCAGCCCCCGAGGGCGGGACCCCGAATTGAACACTGAAGCTTTCTTT
CDR3 protein: CASSPRGRDPELNTEAFF
CDR3 length: 18
J gene: TRBJ1-1
clone size: -
D gene: -
V gene: TRBV9

CDR3 DNA: TGTGCCAGCAGTTTAAGGGGGGACAGATTTAACTATGGCTACACCTTC
CDR3 protein: CASSLRGDRFNYGYTF
CDR3 length: 16
J gene: TRBJ1-2
clone size: many
D gene: TRBD1
V gene: TRBV12-3/TRBV12-4

CDR3 DNA: TGTGCCAGCAACTTGGGTGACTACTACAATGAGCAGTTCTTC
CDR3 protein: CASNLGDYYNEQFF
CDR3 length: 14
J gene: TRBJ2-1
clone size: -
D gene: -
V gene: TRBV5-6

CDR3 DNA: TGTGCCAGCAGTGAAGTGGACAGGCGGCCATACGAGCAGTACTTC
CDR3 protein: CASSEVDRRPYEQYF
CDR3 length: 15
J gene: TRBJ2-7
clone size: many
D gene: TRBD1
V gene: TRBV6-1

CDR3 DNA: TGTGCCAGCAGCGGGACGAGGAACACCGGGGAGCTGTTTTTT
CDR3 protein: CASSGTRNTGELFF
CDR3 length: 14
J gene: TRBJ2-2
clone size: many
D gene: -
V gene: TRBV2

CDR3 DNA: TGTGCTAGTGGTTCCACCCTCGGGGCTTGGGGCAATCAGCCCCAGCATTTT
CDR3 protein: CASGSTLGAWGNQPQHF
CDR3 length: 17
J gene: TRBJ1-5
clone size: many
D gene: -
V gene: TRBV12-5

CDR3 DNA: TGTGCCAGCAGTTTATCCAGACTAGCGGCTAGCTCCTACGAGCAGTACTTC
CDR3 protein: CASSLSRLAASSYEQYF
CDR3 length: 17
J gene: TRBJ2-7
clone size: -
D gene: TRBD2
V gene: TRBV28

CDR3 DNA: TGCAGCGTTGTTCTCTACAGGCAAAACAATCAGCCCCAGCATTTT
CDR3 protein: CSVVLYRQNNQPQHF
CDR3 length: 15
J gene: TRBJ1-5
clone size: few
D gene: -
V gene: TRBV29-1

CDR3 DNA: TGTGCCAGCAGCCCCTGGGGCGGCGGCTATGGCTACACCTTC
CDR3 protein: CASSPWGGGYGYTF
CDR3 length: 14
J gene: TRBJ1-2
clone size: many
D gene: -
V gene: TRBV11-2

CDR3 DNA: TGCGCCAGCAGAACCCGTTGGGGCACTGAAGCTTTCTTT
CDR3 protein: CASRTRWGTEAFF
CDR3 length: 13
J gene: TRBJ1-1
clone size: -
D gene: -
V gene: TRBV23-1

CDR3 DNA: TGCGCCAGCAGCTTTAGGGAAAACACCGGGGAGCTGTTTTTT
CDR3 protein: CASSFRENTGELFF
CDR3 length: 14
J gene: TRBJ2-2
clone size: -
D gene: -
V gene: TRBV5-1

CDR3 DNA: TGTGCCAGCAGCTTAGTTTGGACTAGCAAGTACAATGAGCAGTTCTTC
CDR3 protein: CASSLVWTSKYNEQFF
CDR3 length: 16
J gene: TRBJ2-1
clone size: many
D gene: TRBD2
V gene: TRBV7-6

CDR3 DNA: TGTGCTAGTGGTTTGTTTCAGGGGCGTCCAGGGAACGGCTACACCTTC
CDR3 protein: CASGLFQGRPGNGYTF
CDR3 length: 16
J gene: TRBJ1-2
clone size: many
D gene: -
V gene: TRBV12-5

CDR3 DNA: TGTGCCAGCAGCTTAGCAAGTGAAGCGACTGGAAACACCATATATTTT
CDR3 protein: CASSLASEATGNTIYF
CDR3 length: 16
J gene: TRBJ1-3
clone size: many
D gene: -
V gene: TRBV7-2

CDR3 DNA: TGTGCCAGCACCTCCGACAGGGACCTTAATTCACCCCTCCACTTT
CDR3 protein: CASTSDRDLNSPLHF
CDR3 length: 15
J gene: TRBJ1-6
clone size: many
D gene: TRBD1
V gene: TRBV27

CDR3 DNA: TGTGCCAGCAACTCTCTAGGGGACTACAATGAGCAGTTCTTC
CDR3 protein: CASNSLGDYNEQFF
CDR3 length: 14
J gene: TRBJ2-1
clone size: many
D gene: -
V gene: TRBV6-1

CDR3 DNA: TGTGCCAGCAGCTCCTCTCTCGACACCATCGACGAAAAACTGTTTTTT
CDR3 protein: CASSSSLDTIDEKLFF
CDR3 length: 16
J gene: TRBJ1-4
clone size: -
D gene: -
V gene: TRBV11-2

CDR3 DNA: TGTGCCAGCAAGTTTGGGGGTAGCAATCAGCCCCAGCATTTT
CDR3 protein: CASKFGGSNQPQHF
CDR3 length: 14
J gene: TRBJ1-5
clone size: -
D gene: -
V gene: TRBV12-3/TRBV12-4

CDR3 DNA: TGTGCCAGCAGTGTCGGGACTAGCGACACAGATACGCAGTATTTT
CDR3 protein: CASSVGTSDTDTQYF
CDR3 length: 15
J gene: TRBJ2-3
clone size: many
D gene: TRBD2
V gene: TRBV28

CDR3 DNA: TGCGCCAGCAGCCCTGAACACGGGTACTACAATGAGCAGTTCTTC
CDR3 protein: CASSPEHGYYNEQFF
CDR3 length: 15
J gene: TRBJ2-1
clone size: -
D gene: -
V gene: TRBV5-1

CDR3 DNA: TGTGCCAGCAGCTTATTGGACACTGTCCAAGAGACCCAGTACTTC
CDR3 protein: CASSLLDTVQETQYF
CDR3 length: 15
J gene: TRBJ2-5
clone size: -
D gene: -
V gene: TRBV7-8

CDR3 DNA: TGCAGTGCTCCGGTCGACAGGGGGGCTTCCCTAGCCAAAAACATTCAGTACTTC
CDR3 protein: CSAPVDRGASLAKNIQYF
CDR3 length: 18
J gene: TRBJ2-4
clone size: -
D gene: TRBD1
V gene: TRBV20-1

CDR3 DNA: TGTGCCAGCAGCCCCGGGACAGGGGCTTCACCCCTCCACTTT
CDR3 protein: CASSPGTGASPLHF
CDR3 length: 14
J gene: TRBJ1-6
clone size: -
D gene: TRBD1
V gene: TRBV14

CDR3 DNA: TGTGCCAGTAGGGTCGGCTACTATGGCTACACCTTC
CDR3 protein: CASRVGYYGYTF
CDR3 length: 12
J gene: TRBJ1-2
clone size: few
D gene: -
V gene: TRBV19

CDR3 DNA: TGTGCCAGCAAAGCGGGGGGCGGGCACAATGAGCAGTTCTTC
CDR3 protein: CASKAGGGHNEQFF
CDR3 length: 14
J gene: TRBJ2-1
clone size: few
D gene: TRBD2
V gene: TRBV27

CDR3 DNA: TGTGCCAGCAGTCCCGGTTGGGGGGGCGATCTTGGCTACACCTTC
CDR3 protein: CASSPGWGGDLGYTF
CDR3 length: 15
J gene: TRBJ1-2
clone size: many
D gene: -
V gene: TRBV12-3/TRBV12-4

CDR3 DNA: TGTGCCAGCGCTAGCGGGGGCTTCTTTGGGGCCAACGTCCTGACTTTC
CDR3 protein: CASASGGFFGANVLTF
CDR3 length: 16
J gene: TRBJ2-6
clone size: once
D gene: TRBD2
V gene: TRBV6-5

CDR3 DNA: TGTGCCAGTAGTCCCGACTCCTCCTTCAGCAACTATGGCTACACCTTC
CDR3 protein: CASSPDSSFSNYGYTF
CDR3 length: 16
J gene: TRBJ1-2
clone size: few
D gene: -
V gene: TRBV19

CDR3 DNA: TGTGCCAGCACTGAACTAGCGGGGCGTCGAAATGAGCAGTTCTTC
CDR3 protein: CASTELAGRRNEQFF
CDR3 length: 15
J gene: TRBJ2-1
clone size: few
D gene: TRBD2
V gene: TRBV12-3/TRBV12-4

CDR3 DNA: TGTGCCAGTCTTGGGACTAGCGGGAACACCGGGGAGCTGTTTTTT
CDR3 protein: CASLGTSGNTGELFF
CDR3 length: 15
J gene: TRBJ2-2
clone size: few
D gene: TRBD2
V gene: TRBV2

CDR3 DNA: TGTGCCAGCAGTGAAGAGACACCACTCTCTGGAAACACCATATATTTT
CDR3 protein: CASSEETPLSGNTIYF
CDR3 length: 16
J gene: TRBJ1-3
clone size: -
D gene: -
V gene: TRBV2

CDR3 DNA: TGCAGCGTTGAAGAGGGCCAGCCGGCCATCGACTATGGCTACACCTTC
CDR3 protein: CSVEEGQPAIDYGYTF
CDR3 length: 16
J gene: TRBJ1-2
clone size: few
D gene: -
V gene: TRBV29-1

CDR3 DNA: TGTGCCAGCACCTCGGGACAGTCCCGCTATGAGCAGTTCTTC
CDR3 protein: CASTSGQSRYEQFF
CDR3 length: 14
J gene: TRBJ2-1
clone size: many
D gene: TRBD1
V gene: TRBV6-1

CDR3 DNA: TGCAGCGTCGGCAGGGTGGGCGGGGAGCTGTTTTTT
CDR3 protein: CSVGRVGGELFF
CDR3 length: 12
J gene: TRBJ2-2
clone size: few
D gene: -
V gene: TRBV29-1

CDR3 DNA: TGTGCCAGCAGTTACCATGCGGGCCTCACAGATACGCAGTATTTT
CDR3 protein: CASSYHAGLTDTQYF
CDR3 length: 15
J gene: TRBJ2-3
clone size: few
D gene: -
V gene: TRBV6-5

CDR3 DNA: TGTGCCAGCAGCCCTAGGGGGACTTTTAACACCGGGGAGCTGTTTTTT
CDR3 protein: CASSPRGTFNTGELFF
CDR3 length: 16
J gene: TRBJ2-2
clone size: many
D gene: -
V gene: TRBV7-9

CDR3 DNA: TGCGCCAGCAGCTTGGAAGCTCCCTCGTACGGCACAGATACGCAGTATTTT
CDR3 protein: CASSLEAPSYGTDTQYF
CDR3 length: 17
J gene: TRBJ2-3
clone size: -
D gene: -
V gene: TRBV5-1